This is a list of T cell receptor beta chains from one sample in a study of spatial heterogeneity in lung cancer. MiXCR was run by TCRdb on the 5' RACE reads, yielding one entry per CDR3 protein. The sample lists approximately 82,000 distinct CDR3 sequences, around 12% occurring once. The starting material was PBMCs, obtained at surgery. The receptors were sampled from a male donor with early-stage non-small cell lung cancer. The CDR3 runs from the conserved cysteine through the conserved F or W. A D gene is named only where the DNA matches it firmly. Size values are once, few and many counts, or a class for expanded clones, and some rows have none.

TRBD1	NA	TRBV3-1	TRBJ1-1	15	CASRRQGVLNTEAFF	TGTGCCAGCAGACGTCAGGGGGTGTTGAACACTGAAGCTTTCTTT
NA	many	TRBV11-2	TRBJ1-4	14	CASSKDMYDEKLFF	TGTGCCAGCAGCAAAGACATGTACGATGAAAAACTGTTTTTT
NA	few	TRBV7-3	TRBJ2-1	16	CASSLGVPGPYNEQFF	TGTGCCAGCAGCCTAGGGGTCCCAGGGCCATACAATGAGCAGTTCTTC
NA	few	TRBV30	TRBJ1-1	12	CAWTHELGQAFF	TGTGCCTGGACCCACGAGCTCGGGCAGGCTTTCTTT
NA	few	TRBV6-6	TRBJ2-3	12	CASSYPPDTQYF	TGTGCCAGCAGTTACCCCCCAGATACGCAGTATTTT
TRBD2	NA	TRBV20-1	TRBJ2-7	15	CSAIPGTSGGYEQYF	TGCAGTGCCATACCCGGGACTAGCGGGGGCTACGAGCAGTACTTC
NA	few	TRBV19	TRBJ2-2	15	CASRSPSSNTGELFF	TGTGCCAGTAGGTCTCCCAGCTCGAACACCGGGGAGCTGTTTTTT
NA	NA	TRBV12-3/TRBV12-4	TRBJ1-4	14	CASSPDSRNEKLFF	TGTGCCAGCAGTCCGGACAGCCGTAATGAAAAACTGTTTTTT
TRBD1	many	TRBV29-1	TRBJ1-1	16	CSVEDQRGDRGIEAFF	TGCAGCGTTGAAGATCAAAGGGGGGACAGGGGGATTGAAGCTTTCTTT
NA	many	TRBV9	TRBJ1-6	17	CASSVGPGATYNSPLHF	TGTGCCAGCAGCGTAGGCCCGGGGGCCACCTATAATTCACCCCTCCACTTT
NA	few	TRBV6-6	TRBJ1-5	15	CASSTQGLGNQPQHF	TGTGCCAGCAGTACACAGGGACTAGGAAATCAGCCCCAGCATTTT
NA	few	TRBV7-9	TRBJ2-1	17	CASSGVQGSVFGNEQFF	TGTGCCAGCAGCGGCGTCCAGGGCTCCGTTTTTGGCAATGAGCAGTTCTTC
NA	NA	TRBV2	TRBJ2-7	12	CASMGQVGEQYF	TGTGCCAGCATGGGGCAAGTGGGCGAGCAGTACTTC
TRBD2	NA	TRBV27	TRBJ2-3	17	CASSFSTSGTSTDTQYF	TGTGCCAGCAGTTTTAGCACTAGCGGGACCAGCACAGATACGCAGTATTTT
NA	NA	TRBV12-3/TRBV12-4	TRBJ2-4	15	CASSLRTIAKNIQYF	TGTGCCAGCAGTTTAAGGACCATAGCCAAAAACATTCAGTACTTC
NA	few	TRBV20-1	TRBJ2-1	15	CSARIGKRSYNEQFF	TGCAGTGCTAGGATCGGTAAGAGGTCCTACAATGAGCAGTTCTTC
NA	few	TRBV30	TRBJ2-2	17	CAWSGGNRSPNTGELFF	TGTGCCTGGAGTGGGGGAAACAGGAGTCCGAACACCGGGGAGCTGTTTTTT
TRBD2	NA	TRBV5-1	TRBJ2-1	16	CASSWEIAGFHNEQFF	TGCGCCAGCAGCTGGGAAATAGCGGGGTTCCACAATGAGCAGTTCTTC
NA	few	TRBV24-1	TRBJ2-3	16	CATSDLDGQSTDTQYF	TGTGCCACCAGTGATTTGGACGGGCAGAGCACAGATACGCAGTATTTT
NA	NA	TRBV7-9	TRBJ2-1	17	CASSSPRDPSSYNEQFF	TGTGCCAGCAGCTCTCCTAGGGACCCGAGCTCCTACAATGAGCAGTTCTTC
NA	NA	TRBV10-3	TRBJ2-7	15	CAISESEGVNYEQYF	TGTGCCATCAGTGAGTCCGAAGGGGTGAACTACGAGCAGTACTTC
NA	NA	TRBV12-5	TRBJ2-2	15	CASGKGGTNTGELFF	TGTGCTAGTGGTAAGGGGGGAACGAACACCGGGGAGCTGTTTTTT
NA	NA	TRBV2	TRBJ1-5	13	CASKGPRTQPQHF	TGTGCCAGCAAGGGCCCTCGTACTCAGCCCCAGCATTTT
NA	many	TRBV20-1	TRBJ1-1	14	CSARPGRGGGEAFF	TGCAGTGCTCGCCCAGGCAGGGGCGGAGGTGAAGCTTTCTTT
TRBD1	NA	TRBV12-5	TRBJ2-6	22	CASGLVRYPGQSSSSGANVLTF	TGTGCTAGTGGTTTGGTACGGTATCCGGGACAGTCATCCAGCTCTGGGGCCAACGTCCTGACTTTC
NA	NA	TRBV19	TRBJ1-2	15	CASSDRSTGLDGYTF	TGTGCCAGTAGCGACCGATCAACAGGGTTGGACGGCTACACCTTC
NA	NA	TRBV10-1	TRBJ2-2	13	CASSVGITGELFF	TGCGCCAGCAGTGTTGGGATCACCGGGGAGCTGTTTTTT
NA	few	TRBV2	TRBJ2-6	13	CASIPSGANVLTF	TGTGCCAGCATCCCCTCTGGGGCCAACGTCCTGACTTTC
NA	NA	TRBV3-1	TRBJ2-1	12	CASSPRDLDLFF	TGTGCCAGCAGCCCCCGGGACTTGGATCTGTTCTTC
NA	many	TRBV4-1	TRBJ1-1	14	CASQFAAGVAEAFF	TGCGCCAGCCAATTCGCGGCAGGGGTTGCTGAAGCTTTCTTT
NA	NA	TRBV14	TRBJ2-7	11	CASSQGGEEYF	TGTGCCAGCAGCCAAGGGGGGGAAGAGTACTTC
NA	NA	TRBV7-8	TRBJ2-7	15	CASSLGGRGVREQYF	TGTGCCAGCAGCTTAGGGGGGAGAGGAGTACGCGAGCAGTACTTC
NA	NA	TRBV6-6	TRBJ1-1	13	CASSPFTGTEAFF	TGTGCCAGCAGTCCCTTTACGGGGACTGAAGCTTTCTTT
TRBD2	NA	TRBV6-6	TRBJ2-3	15	CASRFGLAGTDTQYF	TGTGCCAGCAGATTCGGACTAGCGGGCACAGATACGCAGTATTTT
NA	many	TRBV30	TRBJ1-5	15	CAWSFSSGLNQPQHF	TGTGCCTGGAGTTTCTCCTCGGGGCTTAATCAGCCCCAGCATTTT
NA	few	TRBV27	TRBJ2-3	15	CASSSLTSSTDTQYF	TGTGCCAGCAGTAGTCTGACTTCTAGCACAGATACGCAGTATTTT
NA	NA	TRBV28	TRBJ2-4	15	CASSFREGSKNIQYF	TGTGCCAGCAGTTTTAGGGAAGGGTCCAAAAACATTCAGTACTTC
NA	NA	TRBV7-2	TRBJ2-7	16	CASSLRVGDPSYEQYF	TGTGCCAGCAGCTTACGGGTGGGGGACCCCTCCTACGAGCAGTACTTC
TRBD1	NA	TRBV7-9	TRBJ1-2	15	CASSFLPDRENGYTF	TGTGCCAGCAGCTTCCTCCCCGACAGGGAGAATGGCTACACCTTC
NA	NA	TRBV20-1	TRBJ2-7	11	CSASLQSEQYF	TGCAGTGCTAGTTTACAGTCCGAGCAGTACTTC
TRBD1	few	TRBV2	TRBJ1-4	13	CASTRGRGEKLFF	TGTGCCAGCACCAGGGGGCGGGGTGAAAAACTGTTTTTT
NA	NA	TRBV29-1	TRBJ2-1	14	CSAGQTEKNNEQFF	TGCAGCGCCGGACAGACGGAGAAAAACAATGAGCAGTTCTTC
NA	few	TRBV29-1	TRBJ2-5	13	CSVPTPGRETQYF	TGCAGCGTTCCCACCCCGGGGCGAGAGACCCAGTACTTC
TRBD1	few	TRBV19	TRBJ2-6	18	CASSTIGTGAIGANVLTF	TGTGCCAGTAGTACCATCGGGACAGGGGCTATTGGGGCCAACGTCCTGACTTTC
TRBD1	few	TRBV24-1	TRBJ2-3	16	CATSDLTRGTTDTQYF	TGTGCCACCAGTGATTTAACCAGGGGGACCACAGATACGCAGTATTTT
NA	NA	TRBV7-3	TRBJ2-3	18	CASSLFSGGRKSTDTQYF	TGTGCCAGCAGCTTATTTTCTGGGGGCAGAAAGAGTACAGATACGCAGTATTTT
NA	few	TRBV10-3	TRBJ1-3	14	CAISGPGSGNTIYF	TGTGCCATCAGTGGGCCAGGGTCTGGAAACACCATATATTTT
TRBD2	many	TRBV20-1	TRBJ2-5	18	CSASMAGGPSLSQETQYF	TGCAGTGCTAGTATGGCGGGAGGGCCAAGTTTAAGCCAAGAGACCCAGTACTTC
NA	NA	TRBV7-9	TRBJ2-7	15	CASSPGGGGAYEQYF	TGTGCCAGCAGCCCCGGAGGGGGGGGGGCCTACGAGCAGTACTTC
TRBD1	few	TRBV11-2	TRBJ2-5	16	CASSLWDRGAQETQYF	TGTGCCAGCAGCTTATGGGACAGGGGAGCCCAAGAGACCCAGTACTTC
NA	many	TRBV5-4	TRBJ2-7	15	CASSVMGRASYEQYF	TGTGCCAGCAGTGTTATGGGACGGGCCTCCTACGAGCAGTACTTC
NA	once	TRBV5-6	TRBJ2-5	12	CASSLAGQTQYF	TGTGCCAGCAGCTTGGCGGGGCAGACCCAGTACTTC
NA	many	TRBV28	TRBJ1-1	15	CASSPPGRIGTEAFF	TGTGCCAGCAGTCCTCCGGGCCGCATAGGGACTGAAGCTTTCTTT
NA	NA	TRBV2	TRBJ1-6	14	CASTERAGQSPLHF	TGTGCCAGCACCGAAAGAGCAGGGCAATCACCCCTCCACTTT